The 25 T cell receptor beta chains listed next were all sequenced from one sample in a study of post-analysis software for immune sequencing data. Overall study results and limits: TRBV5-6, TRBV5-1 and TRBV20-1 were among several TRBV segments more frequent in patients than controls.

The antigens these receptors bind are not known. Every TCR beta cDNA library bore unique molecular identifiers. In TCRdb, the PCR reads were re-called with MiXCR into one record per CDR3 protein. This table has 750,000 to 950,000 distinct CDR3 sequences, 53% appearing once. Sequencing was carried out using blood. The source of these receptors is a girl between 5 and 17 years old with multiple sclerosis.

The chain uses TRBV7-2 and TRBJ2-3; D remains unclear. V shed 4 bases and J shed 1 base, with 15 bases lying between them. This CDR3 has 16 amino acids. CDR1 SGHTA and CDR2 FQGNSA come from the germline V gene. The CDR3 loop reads CASSSMHPGGTDTQYF. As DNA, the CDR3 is TGTGCCAGCAGCTCAATGCACCCTGGAGGCACAGATACGCAGTATTTT.

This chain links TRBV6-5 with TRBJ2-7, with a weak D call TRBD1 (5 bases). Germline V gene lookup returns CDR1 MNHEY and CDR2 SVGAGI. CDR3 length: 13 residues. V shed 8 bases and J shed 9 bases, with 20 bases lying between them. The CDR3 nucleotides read TGTGCCAGCTCCCTGCTCAGGGAAGGCGGGCAGTACTTC. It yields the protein CASSLLREGGQYF.

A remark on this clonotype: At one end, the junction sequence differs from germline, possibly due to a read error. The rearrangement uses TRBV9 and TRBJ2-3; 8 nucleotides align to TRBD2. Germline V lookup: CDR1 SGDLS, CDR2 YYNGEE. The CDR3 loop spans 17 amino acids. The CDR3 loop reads CARSAQPGGATTDTQYF. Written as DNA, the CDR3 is TGTGCCCGCAGCGCCCAGCCGGGAGGGGCCACCACAGATACGCAGTATTTT. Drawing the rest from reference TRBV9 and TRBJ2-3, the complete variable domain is DSGVTQTPKHLITATGQRVTLRCSPRSGDLSVYWYQQSLDQGLQFLIQYYNGEERAKGNILERFSAQQFPDLHSELNLSSLELGDSALYFCARSAQPGGATTDTQYFGPGTRLTVL.

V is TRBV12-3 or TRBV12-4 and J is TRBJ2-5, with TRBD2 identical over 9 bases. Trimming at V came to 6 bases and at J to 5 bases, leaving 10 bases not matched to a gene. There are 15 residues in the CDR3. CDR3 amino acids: CASRPNLAGMETQYF. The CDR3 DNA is TGTGCCAGCAGACCCAACCTAGCGGGGATGGAGACCCAGTACTTC.

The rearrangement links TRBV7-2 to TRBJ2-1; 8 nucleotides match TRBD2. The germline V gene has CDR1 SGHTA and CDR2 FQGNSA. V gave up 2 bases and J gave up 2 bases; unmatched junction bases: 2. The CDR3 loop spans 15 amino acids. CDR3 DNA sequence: TGTGCCAGCAGCTTAACTAGCGGAGCCTACAATGAGCAGTTCTTC. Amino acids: CASSLTSGAYNEQFF. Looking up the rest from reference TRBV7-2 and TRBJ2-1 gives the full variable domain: GAGVSQSPSNKVTEKGKDVELRCDPISGHTALYWYRQSLGQGLEFLIYFQGNSAPDKSGLPSDRFSAERTGGSVSTLTIQRTQQEDSAVYLCASSLTSGAYNEQFFGPGTRLTVL.

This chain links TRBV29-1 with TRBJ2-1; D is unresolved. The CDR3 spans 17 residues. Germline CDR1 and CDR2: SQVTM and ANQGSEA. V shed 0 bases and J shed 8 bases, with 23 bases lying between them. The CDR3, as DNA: TGCAGCGTTGAAGATCTGCAAGTGGGCCAGGCGGTGGATGAGCAGTTCTTC. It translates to CSVEDLQVGQAVDEQFF.

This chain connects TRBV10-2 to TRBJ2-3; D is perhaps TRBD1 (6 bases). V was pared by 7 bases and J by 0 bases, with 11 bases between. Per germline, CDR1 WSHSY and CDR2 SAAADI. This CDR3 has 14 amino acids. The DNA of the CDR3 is TGCGCCAGCAATCGGGACATTAGCACAGATACGCAGTATTTT. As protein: CASNRDISTDTQYF.

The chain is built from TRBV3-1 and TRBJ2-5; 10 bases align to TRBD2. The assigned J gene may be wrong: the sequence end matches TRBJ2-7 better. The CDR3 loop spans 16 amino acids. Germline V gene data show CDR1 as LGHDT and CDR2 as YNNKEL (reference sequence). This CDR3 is CASSQARLAGADEQYF. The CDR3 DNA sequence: TGTGCCAGCAGCCAAGCTCGACTAGCGGGCGCGGACGAGCAGTACTTC.

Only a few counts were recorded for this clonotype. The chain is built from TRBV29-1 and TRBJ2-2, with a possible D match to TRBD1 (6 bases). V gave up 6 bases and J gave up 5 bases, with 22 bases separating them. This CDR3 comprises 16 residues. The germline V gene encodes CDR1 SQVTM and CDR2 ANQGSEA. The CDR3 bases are TGCAGCGTCGTCGGGGTCAGGGGCAAAGGGACCGGGGAGCTGTTTTTT. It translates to CSVVGVRGKGTGELFF.

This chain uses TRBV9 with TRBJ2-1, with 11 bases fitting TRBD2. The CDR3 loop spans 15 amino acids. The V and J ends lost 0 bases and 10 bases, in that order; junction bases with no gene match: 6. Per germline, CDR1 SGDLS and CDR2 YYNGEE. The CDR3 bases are TGTGCCAGCAGCGTAGGGTATAGCGGGGGGGGCGAGCAGTTCTTC. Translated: CASSVGYSGGGEQFF. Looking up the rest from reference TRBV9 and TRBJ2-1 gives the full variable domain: DSGVTQTPKHLITATGQRVTLRCSPRSGDLSVYWYQQSLDQGLQFLIQYYNGEERAKGNILERFSAQQFPDLHSELNLSSLELGDSALYFCASSVGYSGGGEQFFGPGTRLTVL.

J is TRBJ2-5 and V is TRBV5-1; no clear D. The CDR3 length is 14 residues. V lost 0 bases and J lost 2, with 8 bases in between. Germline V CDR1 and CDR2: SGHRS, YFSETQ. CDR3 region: CASSLGVRQETQYF. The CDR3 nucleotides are TGCGCCAGCAGCTTGGGCGTCAGACAAGAGACCCAGTACTTC.

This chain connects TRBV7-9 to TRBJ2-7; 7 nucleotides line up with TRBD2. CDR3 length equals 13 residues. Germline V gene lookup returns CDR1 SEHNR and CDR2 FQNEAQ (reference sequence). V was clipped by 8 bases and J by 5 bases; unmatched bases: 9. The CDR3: CASAREQGNEQYF. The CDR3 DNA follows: TGTGCCAGCGCGCGGGAGCAAGGAAACGAGCAGTACTTC.

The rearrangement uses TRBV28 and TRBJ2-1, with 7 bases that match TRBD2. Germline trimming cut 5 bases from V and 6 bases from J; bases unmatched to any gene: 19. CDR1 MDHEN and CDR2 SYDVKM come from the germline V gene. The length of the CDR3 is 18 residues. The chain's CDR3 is CASSGPAGTPWTFNEQFF. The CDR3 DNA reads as TGTGCCAGCAGTGGCCCAGCGGGAACGCCCTGGACCTTCAATGAGCAGTTCTTC.

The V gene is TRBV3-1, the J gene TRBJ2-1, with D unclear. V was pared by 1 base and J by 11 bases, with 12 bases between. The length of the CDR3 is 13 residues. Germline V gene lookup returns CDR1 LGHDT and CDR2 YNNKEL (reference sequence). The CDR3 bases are TGTGCCAGCAGCCAAGGTGTAGCCTACCAGCAGTTCTTC. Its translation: CASSQGVAYQQFF.

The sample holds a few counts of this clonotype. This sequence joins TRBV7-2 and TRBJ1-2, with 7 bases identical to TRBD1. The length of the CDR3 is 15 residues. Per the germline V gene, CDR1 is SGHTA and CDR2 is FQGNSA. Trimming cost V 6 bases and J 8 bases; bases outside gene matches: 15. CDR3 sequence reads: CASSYDRVQSGGYTF. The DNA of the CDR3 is TGTGCCAGCAGTTACGACAGGGTACAGAGTGGCGGCTACACCTTC.

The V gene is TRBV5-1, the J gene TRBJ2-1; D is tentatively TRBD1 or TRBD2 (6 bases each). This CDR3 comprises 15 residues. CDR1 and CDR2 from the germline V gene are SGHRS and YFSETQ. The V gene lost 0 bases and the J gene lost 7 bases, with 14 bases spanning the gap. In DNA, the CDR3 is TGCGCCAGCAGCTTGGAGGGGGGAGTTCGGAATGAGCAGTTCTTC. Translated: CASSLEGGVRNEQFF.

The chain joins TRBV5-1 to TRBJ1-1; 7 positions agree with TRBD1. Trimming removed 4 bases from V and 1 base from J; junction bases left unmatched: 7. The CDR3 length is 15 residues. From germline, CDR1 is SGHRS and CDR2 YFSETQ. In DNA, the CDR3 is TGCGCCAGCAGCCCCCGACAGGGCACGAACACTGAAGCTTTCTTT. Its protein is CASSPRQGTNTEAFF.

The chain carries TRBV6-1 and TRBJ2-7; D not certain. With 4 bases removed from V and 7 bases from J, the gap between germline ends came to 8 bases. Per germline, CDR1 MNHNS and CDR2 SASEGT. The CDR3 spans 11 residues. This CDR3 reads CASSAQGEQYF. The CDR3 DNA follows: TGTGCCAGCAGTGCTCAAGGGGAGCAGTACTTC.

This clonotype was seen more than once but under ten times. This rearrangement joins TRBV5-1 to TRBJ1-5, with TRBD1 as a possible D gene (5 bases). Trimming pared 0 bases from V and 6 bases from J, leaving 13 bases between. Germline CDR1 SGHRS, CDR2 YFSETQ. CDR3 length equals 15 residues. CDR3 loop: CASSLGQLPGQPQHF. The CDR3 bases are TGCGCCAGCAGCTTGGGACAGCTCCCAGGTCAGCCCCAGCATTTT.

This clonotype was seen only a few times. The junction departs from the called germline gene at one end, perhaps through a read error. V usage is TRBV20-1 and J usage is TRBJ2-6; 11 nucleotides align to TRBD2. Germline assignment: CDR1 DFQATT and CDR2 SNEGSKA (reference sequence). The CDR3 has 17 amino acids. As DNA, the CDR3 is TGCAGTGCTAGCCGTCCTAGCGGGAGGATCGGGGCCAACGTCCGGACTTTC. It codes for CSASRPSGRIGANVRTF.

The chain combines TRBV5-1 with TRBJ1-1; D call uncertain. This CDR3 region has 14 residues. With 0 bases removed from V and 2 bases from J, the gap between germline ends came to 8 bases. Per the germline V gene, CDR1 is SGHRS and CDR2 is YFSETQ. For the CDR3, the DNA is TGCGCCAGCAGCTTGGATGGGATTAACACTGAAGCTTTCTTT. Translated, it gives CASSLDGINTEAFF.

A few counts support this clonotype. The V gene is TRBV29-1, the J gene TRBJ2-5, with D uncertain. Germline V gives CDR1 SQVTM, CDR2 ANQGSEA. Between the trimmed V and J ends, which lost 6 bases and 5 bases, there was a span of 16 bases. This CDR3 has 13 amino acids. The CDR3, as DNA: TGCAGCGTGCTATATGGGGTGAGGGAGACCCAGTACTTC. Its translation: CSVLYGVRETQYF.

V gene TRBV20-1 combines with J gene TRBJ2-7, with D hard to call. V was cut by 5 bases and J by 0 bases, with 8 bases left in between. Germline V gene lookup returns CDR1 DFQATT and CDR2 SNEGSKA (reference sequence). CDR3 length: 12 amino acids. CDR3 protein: CSAANSSYEQYF. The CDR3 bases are TGCAGTGCTGCCAACAGCTCCTACGAGCAGTACTTC.

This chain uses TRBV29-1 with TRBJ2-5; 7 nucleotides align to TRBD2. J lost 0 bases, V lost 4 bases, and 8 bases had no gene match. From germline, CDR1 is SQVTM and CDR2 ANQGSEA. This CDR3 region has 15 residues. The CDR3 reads CSVGQGEGHQETQYF. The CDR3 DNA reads TGCAGCGTTGGCCAAGGGGAGGGCCACCAAGAGACCCAGTACTTC.

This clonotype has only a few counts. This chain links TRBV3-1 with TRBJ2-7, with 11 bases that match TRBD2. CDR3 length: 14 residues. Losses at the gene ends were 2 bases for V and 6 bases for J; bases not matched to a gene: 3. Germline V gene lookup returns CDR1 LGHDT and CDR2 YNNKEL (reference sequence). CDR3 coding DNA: TGTGCCAGCAGCCAACTAGCGGGAGGTGGCGAGCAGTACTTC. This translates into CASSQLAGGGEQYF.